This is a list of T cell receptor beta chains from one sample in a study of cytomegalovirus exposure and HLA in healthy donors. Only in-frame clones appear in the TCRdb table, and some are missing; sequencing was by immunoSEQ multiplex PCR. Among some 290,000 clones, over 75% were seen once, and the ten largest hold roughly 0.88%. The sequencing sample was made of PBMCs. These receptors were collected from a man aged 25 to 40 in good health and CMV-seronegative. CDR3s include the opening cysteine and the closing phenylalanine or tryptophan.

V	J	CDR3
TRBV19	TRBJ1-1	CASSTLRDGTEAFF
TRBV27	TRBJ1-4	CASSLSYYTRANEKLFF
TRBV18	TRBJ1-4	CASSPIEGARGEKLFF
TRBV18	TRBJ1-1	CASSVQGNTEAFF
TRBV19	TRBJ2-7	CASSESGQPYEQYF
TRBV5-1	TRBJ1-1	CASSLRSGSNTEAFF
TRBV2	TRBJ1-2	CASSNEGAGYGYTF
TRBV5-6	TRBJ2-3	CASSKTSGGADTQYF
TRBV9	TRBJ1-2	CASSSPPGTGVGYTF
TRBV7-9	TRBJ2-3	CASSSPTEGGTDTQYF
TRBV19	TRBJ1-1	CASSIWGGTEAFF
TRBV19	TRBJ2-3	CASKGSGQRPDTQYF
TRBV4-2	TRBJ2-7	CASSQPGQGAYEQYF
TRBV6-5	TRBJ2-5	CASRPIGTGQETQYF
TRBV11-2	TRBJ2-5	CASSLMSQGRETQYF
TRBV27	TRBJ2-7	CASSITMGAGGHEQYF
TRBV6-1	TRBJ2-5	CASSWGQGVVETQYF
TRBV18	TRBJ2-5	CASSPSGRQETQYF
TRBV4-1	TRBJ1-2	CASSQGPRTDGYTF
TRBV6-5	TRBJ2-7	CASSYALAGGYEQYF
TRBV27	TRBJ2-3	CASSRGGPIVPDTQYF
TRBV7-6	TRBJ2-5	CASRTDGRQETQYF
TRBV19	TRBJ1-1	CASSITARGGSDFF
TRBV9	TRBJ2-3	CASSVDTSGGLTDTQYF
TRBV15	TRBJ1-2	CATSSRVFYGYTF
TRBV15	TRBJ2-2	CATSRRGALGELFF
TRBV5-1	TRBJ1-6	CASRTGTENSPLHF
TRBV5-1	TRBJ2-7	CASSLPSVNVYEQYF
TRBV5-6	TRBJ1-2	CASSLDRGIGYTF
TRBV7-8	TRBJ2-5	CASSLDHGGGLQETQYF
TRBV5-5	TRBJ2-3	CASSRELAGGRDTQYF
TRBV5-1	TRBJ1-2	CASSFGQGRYGYTF
TRBV11-2	TRBJ2-7	CASSPTTGGYEQYF
TRBV5-1	TRBJ2-3	CASSLVGQGGTDTQYF
TRBV12-5	TRBJ1-2	CASGGGPDYGYTF
TRBV19	TRBJ2-7	CASSITTGTSAAYEQYF
TRBV10-3	TRBJ2-7	CAISKDKRNSYEQYF
TRBV9	TRBJ1-2	CASSTGQANYGYTF
TRBV4-1	TRBJ1-2	CASSHTQGEANYGYTF
TRBV30	TRBJ1-4	CAWSWGQATNEKLFF
TRBV10-2	TRBJ1-6	CASSVGTEASPLHF
TRBV27	TRBJ2-7	CASSPSFSTTYEQYF
TRBV19	TRBJ1-1	CASSMQAGNTEAFF
TRBV10-2	TRBJ2-1	CASHPLAGWLNEQFF
TRBV7-2	TRBJ2-5	CASSLGVLALQETQYF
TRBV4-3	TRBJ2-3	CASSQAHDSGGGDTQYF
TRBV5-1	TRBJ1-6	CASSLVGQGMGSPLHF